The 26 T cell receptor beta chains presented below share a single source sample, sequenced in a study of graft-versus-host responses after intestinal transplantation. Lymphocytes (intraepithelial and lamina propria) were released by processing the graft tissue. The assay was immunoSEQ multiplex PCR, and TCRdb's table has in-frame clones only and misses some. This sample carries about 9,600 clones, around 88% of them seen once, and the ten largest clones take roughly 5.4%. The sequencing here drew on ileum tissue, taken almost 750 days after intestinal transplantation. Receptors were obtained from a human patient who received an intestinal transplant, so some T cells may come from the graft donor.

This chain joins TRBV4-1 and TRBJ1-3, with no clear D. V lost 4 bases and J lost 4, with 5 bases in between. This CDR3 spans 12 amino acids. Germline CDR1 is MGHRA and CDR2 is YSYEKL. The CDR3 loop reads CASSPEGNTIYF. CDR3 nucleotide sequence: TGCGCCAGCAGCCCCGAAGGAAACACCATATATTTT.

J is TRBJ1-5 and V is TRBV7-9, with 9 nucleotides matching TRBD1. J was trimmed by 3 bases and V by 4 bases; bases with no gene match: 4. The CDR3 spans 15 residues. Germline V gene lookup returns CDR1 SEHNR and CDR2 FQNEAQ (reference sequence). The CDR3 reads CASSSGQGPNQPQHF. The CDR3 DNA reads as TGTGCCAGCAGCTCGGGACAGGGCCCCAATCAGCCCCAGCATTTT.

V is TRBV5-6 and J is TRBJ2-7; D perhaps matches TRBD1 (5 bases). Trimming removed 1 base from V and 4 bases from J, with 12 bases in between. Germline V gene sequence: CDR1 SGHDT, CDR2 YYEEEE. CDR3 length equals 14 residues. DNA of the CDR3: TGTGCCAGCAGCTTGTATGACAGTGGATACGAGCAGTACTTC. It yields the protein CASSLYDSGYEQYF.

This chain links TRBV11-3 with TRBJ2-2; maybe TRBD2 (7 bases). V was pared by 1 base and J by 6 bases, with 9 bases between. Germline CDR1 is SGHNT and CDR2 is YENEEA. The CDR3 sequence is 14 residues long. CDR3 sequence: CASSLGGGPGELFF. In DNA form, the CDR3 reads TGTGCCAGCAGCTTAGGGGGGGGCCCCGGGGAGCTGTTTTTT.

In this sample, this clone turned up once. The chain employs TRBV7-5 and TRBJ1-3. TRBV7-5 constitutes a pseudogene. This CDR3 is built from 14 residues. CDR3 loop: CVRSLAWTGNTIYF. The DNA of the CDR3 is TGTGTCAGAAGCTTAGCATGGACTGGAAACACCATATATTTT.

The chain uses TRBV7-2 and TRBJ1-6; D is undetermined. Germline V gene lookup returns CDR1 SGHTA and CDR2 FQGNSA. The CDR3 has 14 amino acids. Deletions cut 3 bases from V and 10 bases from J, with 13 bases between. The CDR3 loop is CASSLGHFDSPLHF. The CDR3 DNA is TGTGCCAGCAGCTTGGGCCACTTTGACTCACCCCTCCACTTT.

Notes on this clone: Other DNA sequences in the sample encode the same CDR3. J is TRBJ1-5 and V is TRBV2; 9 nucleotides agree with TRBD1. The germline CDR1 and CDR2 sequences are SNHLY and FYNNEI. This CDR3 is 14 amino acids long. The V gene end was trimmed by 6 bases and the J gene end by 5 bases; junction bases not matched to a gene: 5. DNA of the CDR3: TGTGCCAGCAGGGGAGACAGGGGGGATCAGCCCCAGCATTTT. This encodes CASRGDRGDQPQHF.

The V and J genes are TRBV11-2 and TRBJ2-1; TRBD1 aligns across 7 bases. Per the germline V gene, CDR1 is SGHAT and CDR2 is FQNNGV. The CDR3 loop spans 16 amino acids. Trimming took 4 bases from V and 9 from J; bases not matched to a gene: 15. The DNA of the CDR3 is TGTGCCAGCAGCTCCCCCTTCAACACAGGGGCGTCTGAGCAGTTCTTC. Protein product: CASSSPFNTGASEQFF.

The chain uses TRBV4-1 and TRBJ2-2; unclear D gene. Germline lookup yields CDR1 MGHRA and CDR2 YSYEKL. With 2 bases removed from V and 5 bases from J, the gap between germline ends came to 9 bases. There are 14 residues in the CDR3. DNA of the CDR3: TGCGCCAGCAGCCAACATATGGGAACCGGGGAGCTGTTTTTT. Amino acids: CASSQHMGTGELFF.

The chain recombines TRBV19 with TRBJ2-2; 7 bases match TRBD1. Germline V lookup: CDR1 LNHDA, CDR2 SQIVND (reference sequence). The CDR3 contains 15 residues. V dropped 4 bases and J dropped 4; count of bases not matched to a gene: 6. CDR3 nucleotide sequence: TGTGCCAGTAGTAAGGGGACAGTGGGCACCGGGGAGCTGTTTTTT. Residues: CASSKGTVGTGELFF. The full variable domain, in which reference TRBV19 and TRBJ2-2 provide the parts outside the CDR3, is DGGITQSPKYLFRKEGQNVTLSCEQNLNHDAMYWYRQDPGQGLRLIYYSQIVNDFQKGDIAEGYSVSREKKESFPLTVTSAQKNPTAFYLCASSKGTVGTGELFFGEGSRLTVL.

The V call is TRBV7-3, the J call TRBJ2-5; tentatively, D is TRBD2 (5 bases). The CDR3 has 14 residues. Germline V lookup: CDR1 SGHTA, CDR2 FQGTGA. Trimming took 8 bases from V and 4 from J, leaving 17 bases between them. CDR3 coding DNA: TGTGCCAGCTATATAAAGGGCGGGTTAGAGACCCAGTACTTC. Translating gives CASYIKGGLETQYF. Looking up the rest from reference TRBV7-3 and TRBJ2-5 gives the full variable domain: GAGVSQTPSNKVTEKGKYVELRCDPISGHTALYWYRQSLGQGPEFLIYFQGTGAADDSGLPNDRFFAVRPEGSVSTLKIQRTERGDSAVYLCASYIKGGLETQYFGPGTRLLVL.

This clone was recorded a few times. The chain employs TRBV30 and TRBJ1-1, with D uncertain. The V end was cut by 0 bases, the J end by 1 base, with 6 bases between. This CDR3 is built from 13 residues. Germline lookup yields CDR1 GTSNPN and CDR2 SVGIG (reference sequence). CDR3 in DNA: TGTGCCTGGAGTGTGTTAGGGAACACTGAAGCTTTCTTT. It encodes CAWSVLGNTEAFF.

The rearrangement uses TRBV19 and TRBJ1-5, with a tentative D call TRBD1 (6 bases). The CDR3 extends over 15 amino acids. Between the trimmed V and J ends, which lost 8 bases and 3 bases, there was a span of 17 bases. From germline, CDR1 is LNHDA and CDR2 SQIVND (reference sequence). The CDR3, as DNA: TGTGCCAGTCGCCCTGGGGGGCAGGACAATCAGCCCCAGCATTTT. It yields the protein CASRPGGQDNQPQHF. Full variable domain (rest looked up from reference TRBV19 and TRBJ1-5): DGGITQSPKYLFRKEGQNVTLSCEQNLNHDAMYWYRQDPGQGLRLIYYSQIVNDFQKGDIAEGYSVSREKKESFPLTVTSAQKNPTAFYLCASRPGGQDNQPQHFGDGTRLSIL.

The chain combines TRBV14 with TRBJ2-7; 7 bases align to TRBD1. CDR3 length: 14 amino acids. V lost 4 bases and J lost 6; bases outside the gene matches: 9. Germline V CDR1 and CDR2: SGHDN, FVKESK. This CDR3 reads CASSLRQGRVEQYF. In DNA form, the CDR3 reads TGTGCCAGCAGCCTTCGACAGGGCAGAGTCGAGCAGTACTTC.

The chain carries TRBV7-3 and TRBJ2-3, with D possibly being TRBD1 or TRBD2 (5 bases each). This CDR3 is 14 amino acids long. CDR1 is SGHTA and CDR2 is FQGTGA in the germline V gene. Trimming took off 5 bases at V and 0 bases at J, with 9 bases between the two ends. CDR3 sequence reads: CASSRGVSTDTQYF. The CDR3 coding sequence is TGTGCCAGCAGCCGAGGGGTGAGCACAGATACGCAGTATTTT. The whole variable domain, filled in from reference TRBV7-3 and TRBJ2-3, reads GAGVSQTPSNKVTEKGKYVELRCDPISGHTALYWYRQSLGQGPEFLIYFQGTGAADDSGLPNDRFFAVRPEGSVSTLKIQRTERGDSAVYLCASSRGVSTDTQYFGPGTRLTVL.

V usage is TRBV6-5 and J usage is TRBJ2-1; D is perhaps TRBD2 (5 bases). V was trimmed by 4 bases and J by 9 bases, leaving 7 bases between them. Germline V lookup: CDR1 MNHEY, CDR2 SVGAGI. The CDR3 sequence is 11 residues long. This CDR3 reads CASSSGIEQFF. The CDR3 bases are TGTGCCAGCAGTTCCGGGATTGAGCAGTTCTTC.

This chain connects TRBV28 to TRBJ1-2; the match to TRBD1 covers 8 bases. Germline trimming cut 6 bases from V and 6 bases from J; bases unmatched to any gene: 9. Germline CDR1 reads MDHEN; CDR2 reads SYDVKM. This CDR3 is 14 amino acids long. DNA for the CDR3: TGTGCCAGCAGCGACAGGGGTTCGGGAGATGGCTACACCTTC. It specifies CASSDRGSGDGYTF.

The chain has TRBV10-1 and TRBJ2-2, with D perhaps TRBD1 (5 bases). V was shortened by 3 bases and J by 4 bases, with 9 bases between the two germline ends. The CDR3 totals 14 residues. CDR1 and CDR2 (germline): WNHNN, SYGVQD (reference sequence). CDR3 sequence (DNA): TGCGCCAGCAGTGAATCAGGGTCCACCGGGGAGCTGTTTTTT. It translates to CASSESGSTGELFF.

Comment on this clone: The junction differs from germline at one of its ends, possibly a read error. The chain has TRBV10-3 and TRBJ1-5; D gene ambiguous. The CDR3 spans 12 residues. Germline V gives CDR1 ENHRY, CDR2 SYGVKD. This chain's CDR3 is CAIGEPNQPQHF. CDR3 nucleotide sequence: TGTGCCATCGGTGAACCTAATCAGCCCCAGCATTTT.

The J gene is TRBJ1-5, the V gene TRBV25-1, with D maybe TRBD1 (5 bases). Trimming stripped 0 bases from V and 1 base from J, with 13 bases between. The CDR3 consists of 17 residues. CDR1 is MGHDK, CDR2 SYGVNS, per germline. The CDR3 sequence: CASSEYGGKRSNQPQHF. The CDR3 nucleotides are TGTGCCAGCAGTGAATATGGGGGGAAAAGGAGCAATCAGCCCCAGCATTTT.

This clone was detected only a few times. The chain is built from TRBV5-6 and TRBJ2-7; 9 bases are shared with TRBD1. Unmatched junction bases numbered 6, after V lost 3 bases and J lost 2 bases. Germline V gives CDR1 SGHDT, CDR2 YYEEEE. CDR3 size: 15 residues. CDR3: CASSSGTGWTYEQYF. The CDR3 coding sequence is TGTGCCAGCAGCTCAGGGACAGGGTGGACCTACGAGCAGTACTTC.

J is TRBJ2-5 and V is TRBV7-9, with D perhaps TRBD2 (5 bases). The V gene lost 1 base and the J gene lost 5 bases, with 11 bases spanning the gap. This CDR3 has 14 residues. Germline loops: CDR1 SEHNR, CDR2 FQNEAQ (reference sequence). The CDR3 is CASSLGGQDETQYF. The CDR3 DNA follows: TGTGCCAGCAGCTTAGGAGGGCAGGACGAGACCCAGTACTTC.

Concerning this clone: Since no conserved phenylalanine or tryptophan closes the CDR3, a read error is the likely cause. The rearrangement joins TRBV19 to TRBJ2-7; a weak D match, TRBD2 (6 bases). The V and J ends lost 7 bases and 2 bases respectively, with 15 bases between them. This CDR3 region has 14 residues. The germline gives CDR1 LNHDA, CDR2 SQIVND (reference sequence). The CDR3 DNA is TGTGCCAGTACCCCACACGGCGGGGCCTACGAGCAGTACCTC. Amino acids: CASTPHGGAYEQYL.

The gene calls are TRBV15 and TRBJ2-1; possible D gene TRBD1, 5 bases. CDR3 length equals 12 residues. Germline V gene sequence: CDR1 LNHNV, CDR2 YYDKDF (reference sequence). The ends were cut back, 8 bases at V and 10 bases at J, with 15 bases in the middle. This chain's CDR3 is CATRTPTMEQFF. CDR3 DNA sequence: TGTGCCACCCGGACACCTACAATGGAGCAGTTCTTC.

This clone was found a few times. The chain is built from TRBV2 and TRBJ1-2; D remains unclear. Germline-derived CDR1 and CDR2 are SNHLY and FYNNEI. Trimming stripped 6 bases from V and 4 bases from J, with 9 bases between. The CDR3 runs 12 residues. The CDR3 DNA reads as TGTGCCAGCAGCCCAGGACCCTATGGCTACACCTTC. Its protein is CASSPGPYGYTF. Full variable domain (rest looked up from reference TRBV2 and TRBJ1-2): EPEVTQTPSHQVTQMGQEVILRCVPISNHLYFYWYRQILGQKVEFLVSFYNNEISEKSEIFDDQFSVERPDGSNFTLKIRSTKLEDSAMYFCASSPGPYGYTFGSGTRLTVV.

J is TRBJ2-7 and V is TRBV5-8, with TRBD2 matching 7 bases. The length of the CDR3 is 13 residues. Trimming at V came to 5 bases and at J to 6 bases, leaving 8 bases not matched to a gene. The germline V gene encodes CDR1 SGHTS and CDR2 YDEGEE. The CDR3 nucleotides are TGTGCCAGCAGGCGGTCCTCGGGGGGCGAGCAGTACTTC. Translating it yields CASRRSSGGEQYF.